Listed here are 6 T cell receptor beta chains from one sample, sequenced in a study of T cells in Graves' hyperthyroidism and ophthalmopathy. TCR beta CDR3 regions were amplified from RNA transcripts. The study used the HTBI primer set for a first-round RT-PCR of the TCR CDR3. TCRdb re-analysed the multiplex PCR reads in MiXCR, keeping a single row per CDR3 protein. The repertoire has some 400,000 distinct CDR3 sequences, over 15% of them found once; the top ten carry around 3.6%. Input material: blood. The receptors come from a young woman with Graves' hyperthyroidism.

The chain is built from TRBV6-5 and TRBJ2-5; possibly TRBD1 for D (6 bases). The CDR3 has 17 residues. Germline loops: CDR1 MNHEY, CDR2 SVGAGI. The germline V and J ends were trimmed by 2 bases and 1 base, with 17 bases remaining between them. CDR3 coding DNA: TGTGCCAGCAGTTACCTCCATAACAGGGCGCCCCAAGAGACCCAGTACTTC. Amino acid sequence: CASSYLHNRAPQETQYF.

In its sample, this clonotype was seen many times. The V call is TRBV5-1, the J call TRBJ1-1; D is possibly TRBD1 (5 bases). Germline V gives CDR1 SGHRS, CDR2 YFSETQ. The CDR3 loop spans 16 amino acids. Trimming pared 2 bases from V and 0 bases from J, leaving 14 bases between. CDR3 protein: CASSLRRGIMNTEAFF. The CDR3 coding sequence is TGCGCCAGCAGCTTAAGGCGGGGGATCATGAACACTGAAGCTTTCTTT.

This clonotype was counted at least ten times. CDR3 sequence: CASSLVTQGTEAFF. CDR3 in DNA: TGTGCCAGCAGCTTAGTAACTCAGGGGACTGAAGCTTTCTTT. The chain links TRBV7-9 to TRBJ1-1; D perhaps matches TRBD1 (6 bases). Germline V CDR1 and CDR2: SEHNR, FQNEAQ (reference sequence). The CDR3 has 14 residues. V lost 1 base to trimming and J lost 5 bases, with 11 bases between them.

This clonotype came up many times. The CDR3 protein is CASSLRRNYGYTF. The CDR3 DNA sequence: TGTGCCAGCAGCCTCAGACGGAACTATGGCTACACCTTC. The V and J genes are TRBV7-8 and TRBJ1-2; no firm D call. The length of the CDR3 is 13 residues. V was trimmed by 5 bases and J by 2 bases, leaving 9 bases between them. CDR1 is SGHVS, CDR2 FQNEAQ, per germline.

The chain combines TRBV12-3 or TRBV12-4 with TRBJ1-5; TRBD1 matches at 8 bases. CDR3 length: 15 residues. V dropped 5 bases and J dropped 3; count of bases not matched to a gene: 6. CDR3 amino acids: CASSNRQGYNQPQHF. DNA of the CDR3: TGTGCCAGCAGTAATAGACAGGGGTACAATCAGCCCCAGCATTTT.

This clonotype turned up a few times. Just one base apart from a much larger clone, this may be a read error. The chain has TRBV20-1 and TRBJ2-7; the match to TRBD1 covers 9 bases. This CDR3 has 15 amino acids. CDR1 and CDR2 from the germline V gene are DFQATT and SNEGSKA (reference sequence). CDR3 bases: TGCAGTGCTAACGACGGGACAGGGTTAACCTACGAGCGGTACTTC. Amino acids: CSANDGTGLTYERYF.